A single sample gave rise to the 18 T cell receptor beta chains below, sequenced in a study of T cell responses to AZD1222 COVID-19 vaccine. Measured with immunoSEQ multiplex PCR; TCRdb has only the in-frame clones, and not every one. The table records roughly 140,000 clones, about 92% of them present only once. Source: peripheral blood, taken after recovery from COVID-19. These receptors all come from an adult who had recovered from COVID-19.

This rearrangement joins TRBV25-1 to TRBJ1-6, with D maybe TRBD1 (5 bases). Trimming left V 7 bases short and J 8 bases short, with 18 bases between. This CDR3 is 15 amino acids long. Germline V gives CDR1 MGHDK, CDR2 SYGVNS. The CDR3 reads CASTNLGARDSPLHF. The CDR3 DNA follows: TGTGCCAGCACGAACTTAGGGGCAAGGGATTCACCCCTCCACTTT.

DNA for the CDR3: TGTGCCAGCAGCTTAGTTTACGGGAGCAATGAGCAGTTCTTC. It yields the protein CASSLVYGSNEQFF. The chain combines TRBV7-9 with TRBJ2-1, with D perhaps TRBD2 (6 bases). CDR1 and CDR2 from the germline V gene are SEHNR and FQNEAQ (reference sequence). The V and J ends lost 1 base and 6 bases respectively, with 10 bases between them. This CDR3 has 14 residues.

The rearrangement uses TRBV7-9 and TRBJ2-3; perhaps TRBD2 as D (7 bases). This CDR3 is built from 14 residues. V lost 2 bases to trimming and J lost 8 bases, with 14 bases between them. Per the germline V gene, CDR1 is SEHNR and CDR2 is FQNEAQ (reference sequence). CDR3: CASSLLGGGFTQYF. The CDR3 nucleotides are TGTGCCAGCAGCTTACTAGGGGGAGGGTTTACGCAGTATTTT.

The chain uses TRBV9 and TRBJ2-7; TRBD2 might be the D (5 bases). Between the trimmed V and J ends, which lost 8 bases and 3 bases, there was a span of 18 bases. There are 14 residues in the CDR3. Per the germline V gene, CDR1 is SGDLS and CDR2 is YYNGEE. CDR3 residues: CARSEPSRYYEQYF. In DNA, the CDR3 is TGTGCCAGGTCGGAGCCTAGCCGATACTACGAGCAGTACTTC.

The chain employs TRBV19 and TRBJ2-3; 10 bases are shared with TRBD2. Germline assignment: CDR1 LNHDA and CDR2 SQIVND (reference sequence). CDR3 length: 16 amino acids. Trimming at V came to 1 base and at J to 4 bases, leaving 5 bases not matched to a gene. The CDR3 sequence is CASSIGASGSADTQYF. The CDR3 nucleotides read TGTGCCAGTAGTATAGGGGCTAGCGGGAGTGCAGATACGCAGTATTTT.

CDR3 nucleotides: TGTGCCAGCAGTACCTCCCCCCGTGGCTCCTACGAGCAGTACTTC. This encodes CASSTSPRGSYEQYF. This chain links TRBV2 with TRBJ2-7, with no clear D. The germline V gene has CDR1 SNHLY and CDR2 FYNNEI. The V and J ends lost 5 bases and 0 bases respectively, with 14 bases between them. This CDR3 is 15 amino acids long.

The chain has TRBV28 and TRBJ2-3; no clear D. The V gene lost 2 bases and the J gene lost 4 bases, with 4 bases spanning the gap. The CDR3 is made up of 12 amino acids. Looked up from germline, CDR1 is MDHEN and CDR2 is SYDVKM. This chain's CDR3 is CASSLSPDTQYF. In nucleotides, the CDR3 is TGTGCCAGCAGTTTAAGCCCAGATACGCAGTATTTT.

The rearrangement joins TRBV5-4 to TRBJ1-2; TRBD1 agrees at 7 bases. The germline gives CDR1 SGHNT, CDR2 YYREEE (reference sequence). V trimming: 4 bases; J trimming: 4 bases; junction bases outside the gene matches: 10. CDR3 length equals 15 residues. CDR3 bases: TGTGCCAGCAGCGCCGACAGGGTAGGCTCCTATGGCTACACCTTC. Its protein product is CASSADRVGSYGYTF.

The chain is built from TRBV6-5 and TRBJ2-7; 9 nucleotides align to TRBD1. Trimming took 6 bases from V and 1 from J; bases not matched to a gene: 7. CDR1 is MNHEY and CDR2 is SVGAGI in the germline V gene. The length of the CDR3 is 15 residues. Here the CDR3 DNA reads TGTGCCAGCAGCGACTACGGGACAGGGTCCTACGAGCAGTACTTC. Protein sequence: CASSDYGTGSYEQYF.

The gene calls are TRBV19 and TRBJ1-6, with 9 bases aligning to TRBD1. Germline CDR1 and CDR2: LNHDA and SQIVND (reference sequence). After removal of 5 bases from V and 9 bases from J, the junction contained 14 bases not matched to a gene. CDR3 size: 17 residues. The DNA of the CDR3 is TGTGCCAGTAGTTCCTCGACAGGGGGATCCGTCAGTTCACCCCTCCACTTT. Its translation: CASSSSTGGSVSSPLHF.

V usage is TRBV19 and J usage is TRBJ2-2, with 13 positions matching TRBD2. J lost 1 base, V lost 1 base, and 15 bases had no gene match. The germline V gene encodes CDR1 LNHDA and CDR2 SQIVND (reference sequence). CDR3 length: 22 residues. The CDR3, as DNA: TGTGCCAGTAGTATAGTAGGGCCCACTAGCGGGAGGGCCAGGGGGAACACCGGGGAGCTGTTTTTT. Protein product: CASSIVGPTSGRARGNTGELFF.

The chain carries TRBV5-1 and TRBJ2-7; 10 bases map to TRBD1. This CDR3 has 15 residues. V shed 5 bases and J 1 base; nucleotides not matched to a gene: 6. Germline V gives CDR1 SGHRS, CDR2 YFSETQ. CDR3 nucleotides: TGCGCCAGCAGTTACGGGACAGGGGATTCCTACGAGCAGTACTTC. Translating gives CASSYGTGDSYEQYF.

The chain joins TRBV10-3 to TRBJ2-1, with D unclear. Trimming took 3 bases from V and 2 from J, leaving 14 bases between them. The CDR3 totals 16 residues. Germline assignment: CDR1 ENHRY and CDR2 SYGVKD. CDR3: CAISDLGVNPYNEQFF. The CDR3 bases are TGTGCCATCAGTGATCTGGGCGTAAACCCCTACAATGAGCAGTTCTTC.

The chain couples TRBV9 to TRBJ2-7; TRBD1 agrees at 9 bases. Germline CDR1 and CDR2: SGDLS and YYNGEE. The CDR3 is made up of 14 amino acids. V lost 4 bases and J lost 5; bases outside the gene matches: 7. Written as DNA, the CDR3 is TGTGCCAGCAGCACCGGGACAGGGTTAGACGAGCAGTACTTC. Its translation is CASSTGTGLDEQYF.

The chain joins TRBV19 to TRBJ2-7; TRBD1 or TRBD2 may be the D gene (5 bases each). CDR1 LNHDA and CDR2 SQIVND come from the germline V gene (reference sequence). The CDR3 spans 13 residues. Trimming removed 3 bases at V and 7 bases at J, with 13 bases between. The CDR3 spells CASSISGTSEQYF. The CDR3 DNA reads TGTGCCAGTAGTATCTCCGGGACCTCGGAGCAGTACTTC. The full variable domain, rest sourced from reference TRBV19 and TRBJ2-7, is DGGITQSPKYLFRKEGQNVTLSCEQNLNHDAMYWYRQDPGQGLRLIYYSQIVNDFQKGDIAEGYSVSREKKESFPLTVTSAQKNPTAFYLCASSISGTSEQYFGPGTRLTVT.

This sequence joins TRBV6-1 and TRBJ1-2; D call uncertain. Trimming pared 0 bases from V and 12 bases from J, leaving 14 bases between. Per the germline V gene, CDR1 is MNHNS and CDR2 is SASEGT. The CDR3 loop spans 13 amino acids. The DNA for the CDR3 is TGTGCCAGCAGTGAAGCAACACGGTTTCCACACACCTTC. Translated, it gives CASSEATRFPHTF.

This rearrangement joins TRBV18 to TRBJ1-1, with TRBD1 as a possible D gene (5 bases). The V end was cut by 4 bases, the J end by 3 bases, with 12 bases between. The germline gives CDR1 KGHSH, CDR2 LQKENI. This CDR3 region has 14 residues. Written as DNA, the CDR3 is TGTGCCAGCTCACGTCAGGGAAAGGACACTGAAGCTTTCTTT. Translating gives CASSRQGKDTEAFF. The variable domain in full, completed from reference TRBV18 and TRBJ1-1, reads NAGVMQNPRHLVRRRGQEARLRCSPMKGHSHVYWYRQLPEEGLKFMVYLQKENIIDESGMPKERFSAEFPKEGPSILRIQQVVRGDSAAYFCASSRQGKDTEAFFGQGTRLTVV.

The V call is TRBV6-5, the J call TRBJ2-1; possible D gene TRBD1, 6 bases. CDR3 length equals 14 residues. Germline V lookup: CDR1 MNHEY, CDR2 SVGAGI. Deletions cut 5 bases from V and 9 bases from J, with 17 bases between. DNA of the CDR3: TGTGCCAGCAGTACAGGGTTCCGGGTGGTTGAGCAGTTCTTC. Amino acids: CASSTGFRVVEQFF.